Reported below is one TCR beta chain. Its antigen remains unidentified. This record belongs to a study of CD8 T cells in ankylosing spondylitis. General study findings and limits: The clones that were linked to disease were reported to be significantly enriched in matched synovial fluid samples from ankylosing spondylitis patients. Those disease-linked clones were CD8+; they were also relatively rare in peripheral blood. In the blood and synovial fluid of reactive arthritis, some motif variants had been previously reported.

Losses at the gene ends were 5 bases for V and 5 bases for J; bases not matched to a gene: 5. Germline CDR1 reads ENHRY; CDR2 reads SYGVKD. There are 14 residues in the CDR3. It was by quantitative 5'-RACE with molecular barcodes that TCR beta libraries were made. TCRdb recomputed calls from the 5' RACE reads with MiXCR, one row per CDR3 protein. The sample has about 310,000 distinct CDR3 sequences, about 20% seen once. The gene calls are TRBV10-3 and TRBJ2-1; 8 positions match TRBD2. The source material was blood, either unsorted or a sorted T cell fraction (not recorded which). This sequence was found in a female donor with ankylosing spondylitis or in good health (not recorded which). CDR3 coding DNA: TGTGCCATCAGTCAGCGGGAGCAAAACAATGAGCAGTTCTTC. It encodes CAISQREQNNEQFF.